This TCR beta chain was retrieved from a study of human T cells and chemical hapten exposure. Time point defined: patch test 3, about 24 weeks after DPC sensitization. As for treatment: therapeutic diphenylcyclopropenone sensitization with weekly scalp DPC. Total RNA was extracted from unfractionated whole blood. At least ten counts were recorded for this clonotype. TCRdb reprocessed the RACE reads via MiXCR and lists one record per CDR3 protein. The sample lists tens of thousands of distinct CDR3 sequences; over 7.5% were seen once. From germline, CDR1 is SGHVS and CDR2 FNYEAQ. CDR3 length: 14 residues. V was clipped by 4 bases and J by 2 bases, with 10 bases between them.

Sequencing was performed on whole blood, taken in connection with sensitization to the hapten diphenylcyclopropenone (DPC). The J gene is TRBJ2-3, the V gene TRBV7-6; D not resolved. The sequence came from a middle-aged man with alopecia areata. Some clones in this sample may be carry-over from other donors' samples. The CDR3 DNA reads TGTGCCAGCAGCTCGGACGGGTACACAGATACGCAGTATTTT. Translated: CASSSDGYTDTQYF.